This T cell receptor (beta chain) was recovered during a study of blood T cells in healthy people across ages. CDR1 is MDHEN, CDR2 SYDVKM, per germline. Trimming took 6 bases from V and 9 from J, leaving 12 bases between them. The CDR3 is 13 residues long. With a J-beta primer mix and a sample-barcoded 5' primer, a second PCR ran 7 to 11 cycles. TCRdb recomputed calls from the 5' RACE reads with MiXCR, one row per CDR3 protein. In the table there are 600,000 to 900,000 distinct CDR3 sequences, roughly 24% of which are singletons. These data were also filed under a second study, of T cells of mothers and their children.

The TCR comes from a boy between 10 and 17 years old in good health. This sequence joins TRBV28 and TRBJ1-6; the D is unclear. Material: blood. This CDR3 reads CASRRRDSSPLHF. The CDR3 DNA sequence: TGTGCCAGCAGGAGAAGGGATAGTTCACCCCTCCACTTT.